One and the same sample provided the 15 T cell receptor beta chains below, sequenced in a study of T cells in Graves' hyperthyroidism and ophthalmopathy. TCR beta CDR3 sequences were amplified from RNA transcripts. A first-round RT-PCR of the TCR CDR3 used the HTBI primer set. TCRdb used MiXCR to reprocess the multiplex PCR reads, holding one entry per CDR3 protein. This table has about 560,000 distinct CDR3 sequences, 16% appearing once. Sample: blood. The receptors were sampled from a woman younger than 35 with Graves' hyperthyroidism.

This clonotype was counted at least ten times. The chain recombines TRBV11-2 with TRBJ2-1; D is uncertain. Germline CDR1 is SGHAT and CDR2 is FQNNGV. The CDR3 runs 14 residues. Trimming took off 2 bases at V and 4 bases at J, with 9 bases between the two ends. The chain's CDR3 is CASSLFAAYNEQFF. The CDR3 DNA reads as TGTGCCAGCAGCTTATTTGCCGCGTACAATGAGCAGTTCTTC.

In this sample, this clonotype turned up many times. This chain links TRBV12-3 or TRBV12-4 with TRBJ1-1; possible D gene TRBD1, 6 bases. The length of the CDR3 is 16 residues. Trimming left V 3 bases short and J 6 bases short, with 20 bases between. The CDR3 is CASSFKLSGGGAEAFF. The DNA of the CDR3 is TGTGCCAGCAGTTTCAAGCTTTCGGGGGGGGGCGCTGAAGCTTTCTTT.

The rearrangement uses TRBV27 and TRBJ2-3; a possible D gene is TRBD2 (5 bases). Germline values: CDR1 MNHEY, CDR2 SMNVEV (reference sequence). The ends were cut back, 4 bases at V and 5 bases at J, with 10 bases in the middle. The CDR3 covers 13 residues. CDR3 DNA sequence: TGTGCCAGCAGTTCCCTCGGGGAAGATACGCAGTATTTT. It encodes CASSSLGEDTQYF.

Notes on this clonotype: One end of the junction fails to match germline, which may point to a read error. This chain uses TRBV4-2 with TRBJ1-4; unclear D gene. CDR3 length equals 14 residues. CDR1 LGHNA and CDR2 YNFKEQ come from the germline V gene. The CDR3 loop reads CASSLRMRDENLFF. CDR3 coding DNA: TGTGCCAGCAGCTTACGTATGAGGGATGAAAACCTGTTTTTT.

The DNA of the CDR3 is TGTGCCACCGAGGGACAGGGGGTTTCCGAGCAGTACTTC. It codes for CATEGQGVSEQYF. The J gene is TRBJ2-7, the V gene TRBV10-3, with 11 bases fitting TRBD1. CDR1 ENHRY and CDR2 SYGVKD come from the germline V gene. CDR3 length: 13 residues. Germline trimming cut 10 bases from V and 6 bases from J; bases unmatched to any gene: 8.

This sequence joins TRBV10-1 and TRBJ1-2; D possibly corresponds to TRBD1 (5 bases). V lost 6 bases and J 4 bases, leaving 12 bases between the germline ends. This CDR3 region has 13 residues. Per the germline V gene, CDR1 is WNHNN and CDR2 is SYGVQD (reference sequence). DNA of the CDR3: TGCGCCAGCAGCAGGGACGGCCCCTATGGCTACACCTTC. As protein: CASSRDGPYGYTF.

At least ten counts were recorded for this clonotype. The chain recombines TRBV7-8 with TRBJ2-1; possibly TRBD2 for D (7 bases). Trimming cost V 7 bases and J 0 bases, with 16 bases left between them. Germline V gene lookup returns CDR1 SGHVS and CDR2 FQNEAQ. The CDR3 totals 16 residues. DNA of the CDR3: TGTGCCAGCACCTATAGCCGGGGGGCCTCCTACAATGAGCAGTTCTTC. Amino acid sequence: CASTYSRGASYNEQFF.

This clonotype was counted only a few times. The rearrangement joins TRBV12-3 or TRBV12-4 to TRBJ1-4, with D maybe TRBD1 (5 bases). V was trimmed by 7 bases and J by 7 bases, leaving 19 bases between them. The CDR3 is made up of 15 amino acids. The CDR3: CASTPGGGGSEKLFF. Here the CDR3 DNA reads TGTGCCAGCACCCCCGGGGGGGGTGGTTCTGAAAAACTGTTTTTT.

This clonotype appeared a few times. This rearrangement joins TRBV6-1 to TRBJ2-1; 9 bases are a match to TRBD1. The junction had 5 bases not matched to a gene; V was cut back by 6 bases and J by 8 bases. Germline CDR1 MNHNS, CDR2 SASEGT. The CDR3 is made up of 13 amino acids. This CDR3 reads CASSGQGWDEQFF. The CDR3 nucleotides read TGTGCCAGCAGCGGACAGGGGTGGGATGAGCAGTTCTTC.

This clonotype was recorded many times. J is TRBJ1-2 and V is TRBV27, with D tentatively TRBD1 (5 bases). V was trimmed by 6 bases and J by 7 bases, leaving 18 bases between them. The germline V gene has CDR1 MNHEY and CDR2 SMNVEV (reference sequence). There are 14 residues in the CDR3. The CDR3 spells CASSWGDRPGGYTF. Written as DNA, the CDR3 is TGTGCCAGCAGCTGGGGGGACCGCCCTGGTGGCTACACCTTC.

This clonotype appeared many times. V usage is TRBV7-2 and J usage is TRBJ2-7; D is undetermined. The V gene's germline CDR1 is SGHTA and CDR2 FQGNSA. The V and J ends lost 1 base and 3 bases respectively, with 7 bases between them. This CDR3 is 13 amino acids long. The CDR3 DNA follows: TGTGCCAGCAGCTTAGTTCCTCTCTACGAGCAGTACTTC. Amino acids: CASSLVPLYEQYF.

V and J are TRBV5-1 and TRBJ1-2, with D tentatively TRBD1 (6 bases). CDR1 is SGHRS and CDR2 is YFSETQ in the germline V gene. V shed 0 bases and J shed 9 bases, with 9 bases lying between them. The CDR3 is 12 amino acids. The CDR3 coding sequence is TGCGCCAGCAGCTTGGAACAGGGACGCTACACCTTC. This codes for CASSLEQGRYTF.

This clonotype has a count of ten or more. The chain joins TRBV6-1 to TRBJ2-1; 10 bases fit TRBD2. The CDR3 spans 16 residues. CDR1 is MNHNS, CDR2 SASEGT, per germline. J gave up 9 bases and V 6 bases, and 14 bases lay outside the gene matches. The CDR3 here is CASSPVASGGTVEQFF. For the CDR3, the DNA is TGTGCCAGCAGCCCCGTGGCTAGCGGGGGTACCGTTGAGCAGTTCTTC.

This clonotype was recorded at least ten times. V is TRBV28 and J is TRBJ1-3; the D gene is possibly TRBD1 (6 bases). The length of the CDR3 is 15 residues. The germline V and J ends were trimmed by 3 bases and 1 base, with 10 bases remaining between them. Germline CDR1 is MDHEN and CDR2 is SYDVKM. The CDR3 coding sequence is TGTGCCAGCAGTTTGGGAAGGGGGTCTGGAAACACCATATATTTT. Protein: CASSLGRGSGNTIYF.

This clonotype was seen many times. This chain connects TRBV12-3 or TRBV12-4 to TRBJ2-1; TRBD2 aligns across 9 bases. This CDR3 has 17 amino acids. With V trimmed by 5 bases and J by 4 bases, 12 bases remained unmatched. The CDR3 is CASSPLTRLAGYNEQFF. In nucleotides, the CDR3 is TGTGCCAGCAGTCCCCTGACTAGGCTAGCGGGGTACAATGAGCAGTTCTTC.